One and the same sample provided the 2 T cell receptor beta chains below, sequenced in a study of CD8+CD57+ T cells in acquired aplastic anemia. According to the study, genomic DNA was the template for TCR beta VDJ and CDR3 profiling. Each CDR3 protein is one row after TCRdb ran MiXCR on the reads. The table has approximately 200,000 distinct CDR3 sequences, approximately 60% seen once. Source material: sorted CD4+, CD8+, or CD8+CD57+ T cells (not recorded which) from PBMCs. The receptors here all came from a human donor in good health.

This clonotype turned up a few times. The CDR3 is CSARPRDRANEQYF. CDR3 DNA: TGCAGTGCTAGACCCCGGGACAGGGCAAACGAGCAGTACTTC. J is TRBJ2-7 and V is TRBV20-1; 9 nucleotides line up with TRBD1. Per germline, CDR1 DFQATT and CDR2 SNEGSKA (reference sequence). The CDR3 is 14 amino acids. V dropped 2 bases and J dropped 5; count of bases not matched to a gene: 7.

The J gene is TRBJ2-7, the V gene TRBV15; a possible D gene is TRBD1 (5 bases). The CDR3 extends over 13 amino acids. V was shortened by 1 base and J by 6 bases, with 10 bases between the two germline ends. CDR1 and CDR2 from the germline V gene are LNHNV and YYDKDF (reference sequence). Written as DNA, the CDR3 is TGTGCCACCAGCAGAGTAGTAGGGGTCGAGCAGTACTTC. Translating gives CATSRVVGVEQYF.